This T cell receptor beta chain is from a study of PD-L1 blockade in urothelial cancer. Germline-derived CDR1 and CDR2 are SGHNT and YYREEE (reference sequence). V lost 9 bases and J lost 3, with 18 bases in between. CDR3 length equals 14 residues. Time point meaning: peripheral blood 6 weeks after treatment start. Only in-frame clones appear in the TCRdb table, and some are missing; sequencing was by immunoSEQ multiplex PCR. This table holds some 31,000 clones, 79% found once. Here the sequenced sample was PBMCs, taken around atezolizumab (anti-PD-L1) treatment. The chain combines TRBV5-4 with TRBJ1-1, with D perhaps TRBD1 (6 bases). The receptor was derived from a man aged 70 or older with urothelial cancer. CDR3 region: CAMTTGNSYTEAFF. In nucleotides, the CDR3 is TGTGCCATGACTACAGGGAACTCGTACACTGAAGCTTTCTTT.